This TCR beta chain comes out of a study of TIL therapy for anti-PD-1-resistant metastatic lung cancer. Turning to the study itself: Tumors carried a median about 1.4 non-synonymous mutations per megabase. Study-wide points: TIL clonotype persistence in blood showed no apparent association with response.

Time point denoted: pre-treatment sample, taken before nivolumab and TIL therapy. A remark on this clone: No antigen is known for it.

V was cut by 0 bases and J by 6 bases, with 12 bases left in between. Germline CDR1 and CDR2: MNHNY and SVGAGI (reference sequence). The CDR3 has 15 amino acids. This was the immunoSEQ v3 assay. Survey-level samples got approximately 1.8 million read pairs; deep-level samples got roughly 5-6 million. The protocol was immunoSEQ multiplex PCR, while the TCRdb copy is restricted to in-frame clones and leaves out a portion. The table shows more than 55,000 clones, with around 68% occurring only once. The gene calls are TRBV6-6 and TRBJ2-1; TRBD2 might be the D (6 bases). This receptor was obtained from a person aged 30 to 80 with non-small cell lung cancer. This specimen was blood, taken at baseline. This CDR3 is CASSYSGMGGNEQFF. The CDR3 nucleotides read TGTGCCAGCAGTTACTCGGGGATGGGGGGCAATGAGCAGTTCTTC.